The 20 T cell receptor beta chains given below trace back to one sample, sequenced in a study of blood T cell repertoires in COVID-19. The assay was immunoSEQ multiplex PCR, and TCRdb's table has in-frame clones only and misses some. In the table there are approximately 140,000 clones, 75% to 90% of which are singletons. Sequencing input: peripheral blood. Every receptor here comes from a man aged 18 to 30 with COVID-19, enrolled during active disease.

This clone was picked up a small number of times. This chain joins TRBV28 and TRBJ2-7, with TRBD2 identical over 9 bases. There are 14 residues in the CDR3. J gave up 4 bases and V 6 bases, and 7 bases lay outside the gene matches. Germline V gene sequence: CDR1 MDHEN, CDR2 SYDVKM. CDR3 DNA sequence: TGTGCCAGCAGGGTAGCGGGAGACGGTTACGAGCAGTACTTC. Translation gives CASRVAGDGYEQYF.

This chain uses TRBV11-2 with TRBJ2-3; D is undetermined. Per germline, CDR1 SGHAT and CDR2 FQNNGV. This CDR3 spans 15 amino acids. Between the trimmed V and J ends, which lost 1 base and 5 bases, there was a span of 13 bases. In DNA form, the CDR3 reads TGTGCCAGCAGCTTAGGGCCAGGAAATGGAGATACGCAGTATTTT. Translation: CASSLGPGNGDTQYF.

The chain combines TRBV30 with TRBJ2-1, with TRBD1 matching 10 bases. The CDR3 spans 14 residues. V was pared by 5 bases and J by 4 bases, with 5 bases of the junction left unmatched. Germline V lookup: CDR1 GTSNPN, CDR2 SVGIG (reference sequence). The CDR3 DNA reads as TGTGCCTGGGCCGGGACAGGGGTTTACAATGAGCAGTTCTTC. It yields the protein CAWAGTGVYNEQFF. Supplemented by reference TRBV30 and TRBJ2-1, the full variable domain reads SQTIHQWPATLVQPVGSPLSLECTVEGTSNPNLYWYRQAAGRGLQLLFYSVGIGQISSEVPQNLSASRPQDRQFILSSKKLLLSDSGFYLCAWAGTGVYNEQFFGPGTRLTVL.

The chain links TRBV6-6 to TRBJ2-1, with TRBD2 matching 7 bases. The CDR3 totals 13 residues. Looked up from germline, CDR1 is MNHNY and CDR2 is SVGAGI (reference sequence). The V segment lost 5 bases and the J segment 9 bases; nucleotides outside the gene matches: 7. As DNA, the CDR3 is TGTGCCAGCAGTCCGCGGGAGAGCAGTGAGCAGTTCTTC. Protein product: CASSPRESSEQFF.

This chain joins TRBV18 and TRBJ2-5; 10 nucleotides match TRBD1. The J segment lost 2 bases and the V segment lost 3 bases, leaving 6 bases of the junction unmatched. In germline, CDR1 is KGHSH, CDR2 LQKENI. CDR3 length: 16 amino acids. Here the CDR3 DNA reads TGTGCCAGCTCACCTGGGACAGGGGCCGTACAAGAGACCCAGTACTTC. It yields the protein CASSPGTGAVQETQYF.

This clone appeared a few times. The chain links TRBV7-2 to TRBJ1-2, with 11 bases matching TRBD1. The CDR3 spans 16 residues. V shed 4 bases, J shed 4 bases, and the junction held 8 bases outside the gene matches. Germline V gives CDR1 SGHTA, CDR2 FQGNSA. The CDR3, as DNA: TGTGCCAGCAGCTCCAGGACAGGGGGCCATAGCTATGGCTACACCTTC. This codes for CASSSRTGGHSYGYTF.

The chain uses TRBV7-2 and TRBJ1-6, with 7 bases matching TRBD1. The CDR3 runs to 15 residues. Germline CDR1 SGHTA, CDR2 FQGNSA. After removal of 3 bases from V and 6 bases from J, the junction contained 5 bases not matched to a gene. DNA of the CDR3: TGTGCCAGCAGCTTGAACAGGGGCCGTAATTCACCCCTCCACTTT. Translated: CASSLNRGRNSPLHF.

The chain couples TRBV27 to TRBJ2-7; D not resolved. CDR1 and CDR2 (germline): MNHEY, SMNVEV (reference sequence). The CDR3 has 13 residues. V lost 6 bases to trimming and J lost 3 bases, with 12 bases between them. CDR3 coding DNA: TGTGCCAGCAGCTTGGGCGCCAACTACGAGCAGTACTTC. Protein product: CASSLGANYEQYF.

The gene calls are TRBV7-3 and TRBJ2-1; 8 bases fit TRBD2. After removal of 2 bases from V and 6 bases from J, the junction contained 9 bases not matched to a gene. The CDR3 length is 16 residues. Germline V CDR1 and CDR2: SGHTA, FQGTGA. The CDR3: CASSLDSGSAGNEQFF. The CDR3 bases are TGTGCCAGCAGCTTAGACAGCGGGAGCGCAGGCAATGAGCAGTTCTTC.

The rearrangement joins TRBV27 to TRBJ2-2; a weak D match, TRBD2 (5 bases). Per germline, CDR1 MNHEY and CDR2 SMNVEV (reference sequence). V was trimmed by 6 bases and J by 3 bases, leaving 11 bases between them. The length of the CDR3 is 14 residues. CDR3 loop: CASSIREYTGELFF. Written as DNA, the CDR3 is TGTGCCAGCAGCATCCGGGAATACACCGGGGAGCTGTTTTTT.

The J gene is TRBJ2-1, the V gene TRBV10-3, with 7 bases identical to TRBD2. Germline trimming cut 6 bases from V and 1 base from J; bases unmatched to any gene: 0. Germline V lookup: CDR1 ENHRY, CDR2 SYGVKD. The CDR3 extends over 13 amino acids. The CDR3: CAIRGGSYNEQFF. CDR3 coding DNA: TGTGCCATCAGGGGGGGGTCCTACAATGAGCAGTTCTTC.

This sequence joins TRBV15 and TRBJ2-5, with 10 bases identical to TRBD2. CDR1 is LNHNV and CDR2 is YYDKDF in the germline V gene (reference sequence). The CDR3 extends over 13 amino acids. The junction had 2 bases not matched to a gene; V was cut back by 6 bases and J by 4 bases. CDR3 amino acids: CATRTSGRETQYF. The CDR3 nucleotides are TGTGCCACCAGGACTAGCGGGCGAGAGACCCAGTACTTC.

This chain connects TRBV14 to TRBJ1-2; D gene unclear. The CDR3 has 15 amino acids. V was cut by 0 bases and J by 3 bases, with 11 bases left in between. Germline loops: CDR1 SGHDN, CDR2 FVKESK. The CDR3 spells CASSQENGFYYGYTF. CDR3 sequence (DNA): TGTGCCAGCAGCCAAGAAAACGGGTTCTACTATGGCTACACCTTC.

This clone showed up just once. The junction differs from germline at one of its ends, possibly a read error. The chain's CDR3 is CASSPGDPGWTETFF. The CDR3 coding sequence is TGTGCCAGCAGCCCAGGGGACCCCGGGTGGACTGAAACTTTCTTT. This rearrangement joins TRBV3-1 (or the pseudogene TRBV3-2) to TRBJ1-1; a possible D gene is TRBD1 (6 bases). CDR1 LGHDT and CDR2 YNNKEL come from the germline V gene (reference sequence). The CDR3 sequence is 15 residues long.

This clone has just a few counts. This chain links TRBV30 with TRBJ1-6, with TRBD1 matching over 9 bases. The length of the CDR3 is 16 residues. The V and J ends lost 1 base and 7 bases, in that order; junction bases with no gene match: 8. Looked up from germline, CDR1 is GTSNPN and CDR2 is SVGIG (reference sequence). The chain's CDR3 is CAWSGGTGLPNSPLHF. CDR3 coding DNA: TGTGCCTGGAGTGGTGGGACAGGGCTTCCAAATTCACCCCTCCACTTT.

V and J are TRBV14 and TRBJ1-2, with no clear D. The germline V gene has CDR1 SGHDN and CDR2 FVKESK. The CDR3 covers 14 residues. The V end was cut by 4 bases, the J end by 6 bases, with 15 bases between. This CDR3 reads CASSPAGNFHGYTF. The CDR3 DNA reads as TGTGCCAGCAGCCCTGCCGGGAATTTCCATGGCTACACCTTC.

V and J are TRBV28 and TRBJ2-7; unclear D gene. CDR1 MDHEN and CDR2 SYDVKM come from the germline V gene. V lost 10 bases and J lost 1, with 11 bases in between. The CDR3 extends over 12 amino acids. The CDR3 is CATMGSSYEQYF. DNA of the CDR3: TGTGCCACCATGGGCAGTTCCTACGAGCAGTACTTC.

The chain has TRBV21-1 and TRBJ2-3; the table's TRBD2 call for D was not verified on the DNA. TRBV21-1 is a listed pseudogene. This CDR3 is built from 18 residues. CDR3 region: CAIHRDGLAGDYTDTQYF. For the CDR3, the DNA is TGTGCCATCCACAGAGACGGACTAGCGGGAGACTACACAGATACGCAGTATTTT.

The chain uses TRBV6-5 and TRBJ2-7; 7 nucleotides match TRBD2. Trimming removed 4 bases from V and 0 bases from J; junction bases left unmatched: 6. This CDR3 spans 15 amino acids. Germline V gene data show CDR1 as MNHEY and CDR2 as SVGAGI. CDR3 in amino acids: CASSLLRDYSYEQYF. The DNA of the CDR3 is TGTGCCAGCAGTTTACTCCGGGACTACTCCTACGAGCAGTACTTC.

This clone came up a few times. The rearrangement joins TRBV4-1 to TRBJ1-5, with 7 bases matching TRBD1. Germline V lookup: CDR1 MGHRA, CDR2 YSYEKL. This CDR3 has 14 residues. Losses at the gene ends were 2 bases for V and 5 bases for J; bases not matched to a gene: 3. CDR3 nucleotides: TGCGCCAGCAGCCAAACAGGGGTTGATCAGCCCCAGCATTTT. Protein: CASSQTGVDQPQHF.